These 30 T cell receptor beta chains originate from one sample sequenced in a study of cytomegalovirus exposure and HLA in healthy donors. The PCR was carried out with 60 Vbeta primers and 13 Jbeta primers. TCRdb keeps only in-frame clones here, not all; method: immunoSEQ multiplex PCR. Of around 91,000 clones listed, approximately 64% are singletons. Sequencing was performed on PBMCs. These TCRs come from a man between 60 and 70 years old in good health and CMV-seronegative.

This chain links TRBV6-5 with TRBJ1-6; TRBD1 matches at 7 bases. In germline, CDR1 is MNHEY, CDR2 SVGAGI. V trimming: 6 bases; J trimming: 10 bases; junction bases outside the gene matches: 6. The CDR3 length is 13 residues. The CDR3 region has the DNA TGTGCCAGCAGGGGACAGACGGGATCACCCCTCCACTTT. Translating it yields CASRGQTGSPLHF.

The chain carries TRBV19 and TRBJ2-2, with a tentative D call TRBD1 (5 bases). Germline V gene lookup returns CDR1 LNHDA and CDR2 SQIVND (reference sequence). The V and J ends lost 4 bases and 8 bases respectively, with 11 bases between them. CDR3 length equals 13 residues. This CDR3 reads CASSKTGIGELFF. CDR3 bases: TGTGCCAGTAGTAAAACAGGAATAGGGGAGCTGTTTTTT.

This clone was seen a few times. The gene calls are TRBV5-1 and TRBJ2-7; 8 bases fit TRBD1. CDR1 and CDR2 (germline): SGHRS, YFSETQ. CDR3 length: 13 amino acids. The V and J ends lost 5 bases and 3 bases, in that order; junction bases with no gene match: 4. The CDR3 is CASSEGQDYEQYF. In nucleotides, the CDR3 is TGCGCCAGCAGTGAGGGACAGGACTACGAGCAGTACTTC.

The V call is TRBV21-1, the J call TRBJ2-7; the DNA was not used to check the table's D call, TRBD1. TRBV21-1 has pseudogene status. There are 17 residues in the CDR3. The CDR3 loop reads CASSKAEFGQGWYEQYF. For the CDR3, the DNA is TGTGCCAGCAGCAAAGCAGAATTCGGGCAGGGGTGGTACGAGCAGTACTTC.

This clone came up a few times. As DNA, the CDR3 is TGTGCCAGCACCGGTGAGGACACTGAAGCTTTCTTT. This sequence encodes CASTGEDTEAFF. J is TRBJ1-1 and V is TRBV11-2; unclear D gene. V lost 7 bases to trimming and J lost 3 bases, with 9 bases between them. The germline V gene has CDR1 SGHAT and CDR2 FQNNGV. The CDR3 consists of 12 residues.

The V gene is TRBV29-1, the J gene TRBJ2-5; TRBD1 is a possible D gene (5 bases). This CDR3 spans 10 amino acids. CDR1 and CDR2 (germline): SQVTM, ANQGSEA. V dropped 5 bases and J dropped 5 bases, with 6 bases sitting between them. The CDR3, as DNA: TGCAGCGTTAGGGGTGAGACCCAGTACTTC. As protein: CSVRGETQYF.

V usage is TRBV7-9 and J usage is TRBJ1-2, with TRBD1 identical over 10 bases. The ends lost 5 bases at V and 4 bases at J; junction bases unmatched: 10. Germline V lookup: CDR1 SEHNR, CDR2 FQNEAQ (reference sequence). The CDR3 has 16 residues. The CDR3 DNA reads TGTGCCAGCAGCCGAGCCGACAGGGGGCCCATCTATGGCTACACCTTC. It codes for CASSRADRGPIYGYTF. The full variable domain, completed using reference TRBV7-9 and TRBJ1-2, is DTGVSQNPRHKITKRGQNVTFRCDPISEHNRLYWYRQTLGQGPEFLTYFQNEAQLEKSRLLSDRFSAERPKGSFSTLEIQRTEQGDSAMYLCASSRADRGPIYGYTFGSGTRLTVV.

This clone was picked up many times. The CDR3 bases are TGTGCCAGCGCGACAGGGGGACCCTACGAGCAGTACTTC. It codes for CASATGGPYEQYF. The genes are TRBV6-1 and TRBJ2-7; 9 nucleotides align to TRBD1. The CDR3 has 13 residues. V was clipped by 8 bases and J by 2 bases; unmatched bases: 4. Germline CDR1 reads MNHNS; CDR2 reads SASEGT.

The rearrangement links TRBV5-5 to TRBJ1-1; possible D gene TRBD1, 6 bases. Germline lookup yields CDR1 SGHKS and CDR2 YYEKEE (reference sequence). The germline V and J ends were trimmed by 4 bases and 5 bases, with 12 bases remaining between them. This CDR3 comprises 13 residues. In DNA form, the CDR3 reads TGTGCCAGCAGCACCAAGGGGGGGACTGAAGCTTTCTTT. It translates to CASSTKGGTEAFF.

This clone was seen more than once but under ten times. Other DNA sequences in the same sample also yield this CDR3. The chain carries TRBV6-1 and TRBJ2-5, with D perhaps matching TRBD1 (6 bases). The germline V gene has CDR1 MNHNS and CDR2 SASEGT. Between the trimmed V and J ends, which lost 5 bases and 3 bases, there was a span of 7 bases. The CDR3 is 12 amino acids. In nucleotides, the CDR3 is TGTGCCAGCAGTTCAGGGGAAGAGACCCAGTACTTC. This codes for CASSSGEETQYF.

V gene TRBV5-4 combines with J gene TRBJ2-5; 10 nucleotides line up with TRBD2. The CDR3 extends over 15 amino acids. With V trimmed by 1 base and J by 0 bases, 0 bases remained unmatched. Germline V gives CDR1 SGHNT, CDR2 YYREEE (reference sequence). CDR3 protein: CASSLTSGDQETQYF. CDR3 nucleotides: TGTGCCAGCAGCTTGACTAGCGGGGACCAAGAGACCCAGTACTTC.

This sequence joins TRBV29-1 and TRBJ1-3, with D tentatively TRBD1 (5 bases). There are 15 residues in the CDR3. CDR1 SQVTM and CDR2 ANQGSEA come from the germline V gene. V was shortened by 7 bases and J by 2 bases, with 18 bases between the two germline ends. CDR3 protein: CSAATGDVAGNTIYF. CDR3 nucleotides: TGCAGCGCCGCGACGGGGGATGTAGCTGGAAACACCATATATTTT.

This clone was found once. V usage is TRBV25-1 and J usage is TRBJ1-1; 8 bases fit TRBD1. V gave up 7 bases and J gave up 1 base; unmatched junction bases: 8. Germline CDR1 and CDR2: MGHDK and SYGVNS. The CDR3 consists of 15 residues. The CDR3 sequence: CASTDPGTGNTEAFF. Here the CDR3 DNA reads TGTGCCAGCACCGATCCCGGGACAGGGAACACTGAAGCTTTCTTT.

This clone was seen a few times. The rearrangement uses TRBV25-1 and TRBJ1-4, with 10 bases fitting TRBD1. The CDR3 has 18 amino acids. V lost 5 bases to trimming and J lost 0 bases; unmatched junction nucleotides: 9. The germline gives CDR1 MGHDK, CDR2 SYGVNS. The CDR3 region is CASSPGQGSFATNEKLFF. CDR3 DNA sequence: TGTGCCAGCAGTCCGGGACAGGGGAGTTTTGCAACTAATGAAAAACTGTTTTTT.

CDR3: CAIGSQGSDTQYF. As DNA, the CDR3 is TGTGCCATCGGGTCTCAGGGATCTGATACGCAGTATTTT. This chain connects TRBV10-3 to TRBJ2-3; possibly TRBD1 for D (5 bases). Between the trimmed V and J ends, which lost 8 bases and 6 bases, there was a span of 15 bases. Germline V gene sequence: CDR1 ENHRY, CDR2 SYGVKD. There are 13 residues in the CDR3.

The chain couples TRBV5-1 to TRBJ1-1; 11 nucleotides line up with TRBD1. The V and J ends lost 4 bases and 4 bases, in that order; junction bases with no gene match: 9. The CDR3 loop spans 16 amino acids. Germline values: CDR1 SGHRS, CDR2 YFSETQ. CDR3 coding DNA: TGCGCCAGCAGCCCGGACAGGGGGCTCGGAACCACTGAAGCTTTCTTT. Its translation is CASSPDRGLGTTEAFF.

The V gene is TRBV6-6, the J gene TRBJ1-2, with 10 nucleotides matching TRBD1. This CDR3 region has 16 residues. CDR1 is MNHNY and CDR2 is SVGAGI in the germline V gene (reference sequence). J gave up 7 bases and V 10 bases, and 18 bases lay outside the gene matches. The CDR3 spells CATLNSGQGVVGGYTF. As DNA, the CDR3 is TGTGCCACCTTAAATTCCGGACAGGGGGTTGTTGGTGGCTACACCTTC.

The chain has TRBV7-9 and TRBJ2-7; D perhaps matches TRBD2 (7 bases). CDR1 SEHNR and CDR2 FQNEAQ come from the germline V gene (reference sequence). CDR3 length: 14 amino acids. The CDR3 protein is CSSSTRGAAYEQYF. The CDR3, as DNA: TGTTCTAGCAGCACTCGGGGGGCGGCATACGAGCAGTACTTC.

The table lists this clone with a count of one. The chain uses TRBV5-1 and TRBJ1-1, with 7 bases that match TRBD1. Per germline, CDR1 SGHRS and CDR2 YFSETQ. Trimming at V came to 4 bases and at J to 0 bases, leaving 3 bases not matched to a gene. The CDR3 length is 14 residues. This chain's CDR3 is CASSVTGMNTEAFF. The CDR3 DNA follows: TGCGCCAGCAGCGTGACAGGGATGAACACTGAAGCTTTCTTT.

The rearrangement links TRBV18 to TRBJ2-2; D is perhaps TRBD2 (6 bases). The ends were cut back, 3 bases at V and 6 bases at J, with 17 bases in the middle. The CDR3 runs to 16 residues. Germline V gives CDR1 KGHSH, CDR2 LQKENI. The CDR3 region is CASSPLSGGDAGELFF. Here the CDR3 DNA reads TGTGCCAGCTCACCGCTCTCCGGGGGTGATGCCGGGGAGCTGTTTTTT.

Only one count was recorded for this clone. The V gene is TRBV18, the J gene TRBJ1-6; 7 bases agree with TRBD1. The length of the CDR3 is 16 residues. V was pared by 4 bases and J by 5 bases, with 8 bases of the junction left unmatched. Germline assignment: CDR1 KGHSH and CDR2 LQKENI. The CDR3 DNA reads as TGTGCCAGCTCACGGAATAGACAGGGAGATAATTCACCCCTCCACTTT. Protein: CASSRNRQGDNSPLHF.

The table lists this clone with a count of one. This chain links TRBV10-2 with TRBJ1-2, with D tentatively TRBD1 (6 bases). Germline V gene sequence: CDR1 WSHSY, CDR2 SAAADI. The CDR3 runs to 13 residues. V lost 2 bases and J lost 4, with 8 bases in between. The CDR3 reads CASSENRVYGYTF. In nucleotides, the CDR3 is TGCGCCAGCAGTGAGAACAGGGTCTATGGCTACACCTTC.

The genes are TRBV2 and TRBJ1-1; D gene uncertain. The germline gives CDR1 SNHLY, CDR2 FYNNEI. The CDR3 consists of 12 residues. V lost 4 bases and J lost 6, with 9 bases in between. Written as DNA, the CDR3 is TGTGCCAGCAGTGGCGGAAACGCTGAAGCTTTCTTT. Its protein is CASSGGNAEAFF. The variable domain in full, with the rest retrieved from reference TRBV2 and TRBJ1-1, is EPEVTQTPSHQVTQMGQEVILRCVPISNHLYFYWYRQILGQKVEFLVSFYNNEISEKSEIFDDQFSVERPDGSNFTLKIRSTKLEDSAMYFCASSGGNAEAFFGQGTRLTVV.

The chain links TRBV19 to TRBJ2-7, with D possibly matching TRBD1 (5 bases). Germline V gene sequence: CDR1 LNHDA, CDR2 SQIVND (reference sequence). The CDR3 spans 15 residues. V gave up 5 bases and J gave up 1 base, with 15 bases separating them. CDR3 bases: TGTGCCAGTAGTGTCGGACCGACAGATTCCTACGAGCAGTACTTC. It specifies CASSVGPTDSYEQYF.

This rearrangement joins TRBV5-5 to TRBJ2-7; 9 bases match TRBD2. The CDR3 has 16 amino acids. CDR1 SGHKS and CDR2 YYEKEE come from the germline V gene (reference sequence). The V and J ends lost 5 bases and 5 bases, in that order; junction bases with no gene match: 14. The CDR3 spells CASSQKSGRPFDEQYF. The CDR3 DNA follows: TGTGCCAGCAGTCAGAAAAGCGGGAGGCCTTTCGACGAGCAGTACTTC.

The CDR3 sequence is CASSFAGGALNEQFF. Written as DNA, the CDR3 is TGTGCCAGCAGCTTCGCGGGGGGGGCTCTCAATGAGCAGTTCTTC. The chain employs TRBV7-9 and TRBJ2-1; 9 nucleotides line up with TRBD2. This CDR3 spans 15 amino acids. Trimming took 3 bases from V and 6 from J; bases not matched to a gene: 6. Per the germline V gene, CDR1 is SEHNR and CDR2 is FQNEAQ (reference sequence).

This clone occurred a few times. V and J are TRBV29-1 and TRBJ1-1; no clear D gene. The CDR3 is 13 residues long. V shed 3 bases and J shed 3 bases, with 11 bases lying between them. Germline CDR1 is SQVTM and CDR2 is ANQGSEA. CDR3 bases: TGCAGCGTTGAGATAGACATCTACACTGAAGCTTTCTTT. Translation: CSVEIDIYTEAFF.

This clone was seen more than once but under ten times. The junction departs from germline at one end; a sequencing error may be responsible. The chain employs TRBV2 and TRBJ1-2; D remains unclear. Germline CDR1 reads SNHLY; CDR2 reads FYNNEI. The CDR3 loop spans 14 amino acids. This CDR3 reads CASSATVNNYGSTF. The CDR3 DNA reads TGTGCCAGCAGTGCGACGGTGAATAACTATGGCTCCACCTTC.

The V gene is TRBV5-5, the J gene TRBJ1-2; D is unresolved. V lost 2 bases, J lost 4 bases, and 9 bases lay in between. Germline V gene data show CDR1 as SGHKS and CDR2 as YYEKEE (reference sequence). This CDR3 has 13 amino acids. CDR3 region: CASSFDPGYGYTF. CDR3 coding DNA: TGTGCCAGCAGCTTTGATCCAGGCTATGGCTACACCTTC.

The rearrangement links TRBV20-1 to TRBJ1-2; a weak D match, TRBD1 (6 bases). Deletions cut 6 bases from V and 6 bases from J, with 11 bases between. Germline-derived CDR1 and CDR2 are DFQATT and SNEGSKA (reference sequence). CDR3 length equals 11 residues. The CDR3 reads CSARTVDGYTF. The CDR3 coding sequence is TGCAGTGCGCGGACAGTCGATGGCTACACCTTC.